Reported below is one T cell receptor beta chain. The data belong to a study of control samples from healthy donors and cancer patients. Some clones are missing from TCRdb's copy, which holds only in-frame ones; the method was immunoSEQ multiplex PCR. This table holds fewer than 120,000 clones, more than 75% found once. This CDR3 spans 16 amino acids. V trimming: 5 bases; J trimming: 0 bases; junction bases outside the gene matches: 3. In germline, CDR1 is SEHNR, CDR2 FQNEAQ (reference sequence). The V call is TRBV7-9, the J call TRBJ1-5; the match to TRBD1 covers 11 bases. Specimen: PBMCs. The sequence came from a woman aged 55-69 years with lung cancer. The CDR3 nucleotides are TGTGCCAGCAGCCCTGGACAGGGGGCTAGCAATCAGCCCCAGCATTTT. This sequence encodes CASSPGQGASNQPQHF.